A selection of T cell receptor beta chains follows, all from one sample in a study of OX40 agonist ivuxolimab in advanced cancers. Method: immunoSEQ multiplex PCR; TCRdb's copy keeps in-frame clones and lacks some. Of 65,000 to 95,000 clones in the sample, about 94% are singletons; the top ten hold over 8.5%. The starting material was CD4+ or CD8+ T cells sorted from blood, obtained in a trial of the OX40 agonist ivuxolimab. The receptor set was obtained from an adult with an advanced solid tumor such as melanoma, head and neck, liver or kidney cancer. Each CDR3 is given with its conserved first and last residue. Fields, in order: CDR3 protein, CDR3 length, J gene, V gene.

CASSPVRGWQETQYF | 15 | TRBJ2-5 | TRBV7-9
CASSLDQGAKNIQYF | 15 | TRBJ2-4 | TRBV7-9
CASSLRGWGQPQHF | 14 | TRBJ1-5 | TRBV28
CASSYGGEETQYF | 13 | TRBJ2-5 | TRBV6-5
CAISSGTSGEEQYF | 14 | TRBJ2-7 | TRBV10-3
CASSLSTGELFF | 12 | TRBJ2-2 | TRBV28
CASRPTGGSYEQYF | 14 | TRBJ2-7 | TRBV19
CASSIGAGFVNYGYTF | 16 | TRBJ1-2 | TRBV19
CASSQGHSTDTQYF | 14 | TRBJ2-3 | TRBV27
CASSPGTLSYEQYF | 14 | TRBJ2-7 | TRBV7-9
CASSGSLGTPSGANVLTF | 18 | TRBJ2-6 | TRBV9
CASTQGGGWIIDNEQFF | 17 | TRBJ2-1 | TRBV19
CASSRPLGNQETQYF | 15 | TRBJ2-5 | TRBV11-2
CASSFQRDTYNEQFF | 15 | TRBJ2-1 | TRBV27
CASSTPGGKDEAFF | 14 | TRBJ1-1 | TRBV19
CASSPRDSSYNEQFF | 15 | TRBJ2-1 | TRBV27
CASRDGAREQYF | 12 | TRBJ2-7 | TRBV7-9
CASSNDWPLQETQYF | 15 | TRBJ2-5 | TRBV19
CASSPGQLVDEQYF | 14 | TRBJ2-7 | TRBV18
CASSYSKDGSFNEKLFF | 17 | TRBJ1-4 | TRBV6-7
CASTRTGSSYNEQFF | 15 | TRBJ2-1 | TRBV27
CASSISQGGNSPLHF | 15 | TRBJ1-6 | TRBV19
CASSQVGDGNQPQHF | 15 | TRBJ1-5 | TRBV4-2
CAISEMGTHYGYTF | 14 | TRBJ1-2 | TRBV10-3
CASRSDEVTGEQYF | 14 | TRBJ2-7 | TRBV6-4
CASSLEAGGYYEQYF | 15 | NA | TRBV7-6
CASSPRDQDYEQYF | 14 | NA | TRBV6-6
CASSMSGGSYEQYF | 14 | TRBJ2-7 | TRBV19
CASSFPSGQGVWGYTF | 16 | TRBJ1-2 | TRBV7-3
CASSEIGVSNTEAFF | 15 | TRBJ1-1 | TRBV2
CASTWDQTGYEQYF | 14 | TRBJ2-7 | TRBV6-5
CASSLDADTQYF | 12 | TRBJ2-3 | TRBV7-9
CASSPGLAGAGDTQYF | 16 | TRBJ2-3 | TRBV13
CASSLPLDRIGTEAFF | 16 | TRBJ1-1 | TRBV5-4
CASSYGTPTDTQYF | 14 | TRBJ2-3 | TRBV6-5
CASSVGDNEQFF | 12 | TRBJ2-1 | TRBV27
CASSPLRGHNEQFF | 14 | TRBJ2-1 | TRBV18
CASEPRTGPMWNTQYF | 16 | TRBJ2-3 | TRBV9
CASSQSSVGEDYGYTF | 16 | TRBJ1-2 | TRBV4-2
CASSGRSGEQYF | 12 | TRBJ2-7 | TRBV2
CASSSGPNNEQFF | 13 | TRBJ2-1 | TRBV7-9
CASSLGADTQYF | 12 | TRBJ2-3 | TRBV9
CASNQGWGATMAEQYF | 16 | TRBJ2-7 | TRBV9
CASRQLGGELFF | 12 | TRBJ2-2 | TRBV27
CASRRRSSDEQFF | 13 | TRBJ2-1 | TRBV6-6
CASSFLMSSYNEQFF | 15 | TRBJ2-1 | TRBV28
CASSLGVWNEQFF | 13 | TRBJ2-1 | TRBV27
CASSFGGMNTGELFF | 15 | TRBJ2-2 | TRBV7-9
CASSQGQGGSYEQYF | 15 | TRBJ2-7 | TRBV4-1
CASETVNTEAFF | 12 | TRBJ1-1 | TRBV28
CASSGTSGGANEQFF | 15 | TRBJ2-1 | TRBV2
CASSQDQLGRFTGELFF | 17 | TRBJ2-2 | TRBV4-3